This T cell receptor beta chain was sequenced in a study of T cell responses to AZD1222 COVID-19 vaccine (dated by TCRdb to about 2021). Background for the entire study: TCR sequencing covered 230 or so trial participants: some 210 given two doses of AZD1222 and about 26 given two doses of MenACWY control vaccine. Trial participants were enrolled by age into 18-55, 56-69 and 70-plus year subgroups, with about 150, 28 and 57 TCR-sequenced participants respectively. General findings and caveats noted by the study authors: In the small 56-69-year group, the increase in depth fell short of significance, most likely because of low power. The whole spike protein was spanned by vaccine-associated CD4 TCRs, and dominant responses were seen in regions 160-218 and 743-854. Only five or six AZD1222 recipients were SARS-CoV-2 seropositive at baseline, limiting conclusions about previously exposed vaccinees. Epitopes outside the regions mutated in the B.1.351 and B.1.1.7 variants were reportedly recognized by nearly half of the unique spike-specific TCRs. Because no day 14 peak-response samples were available, repertoires were characterized only after the peak T cell response. Most participants were white British and females outnumbered males, and the authors suggested that clonal diversity may have been underestimated. After two AZD1222 doses, both the breadth and the depth of spike-specific TCRs were significantly higher than at day 0 and than in MenACWY recipients.

The CDR3 regions of human TCRbeta chains were subjected to immunosequencing. The authors' analysis ran thus. Repertoire TCRs were matched against a reference library of SARS-CoV-2-specific TCRs generated with the MIRA antigen-specificity platform. Breadth meant the fraction of unique TCRs that were SARS-CoV-2-associated, whereas depth meant the fraction of total T cells that were SARS-CoV-2-associated. Each spike-specific TCR was assigned to its reactive spike region and to a CD4 or CD8 class using the MIRA data. Log10-transformed breadth and depth values were compared by one-way ANOVA with Sidak's multiple comparisons tests. TCRdb retrieved this table from immuneACCESS and kept in-frame rearrangements only. Not all clones are present; in checked studies, unresolved V genes account for under half, and no reason is known for the remainder. V, J and clone size are those of that table, while D and trimming were read from the DNA. The sample includes about 100,000 clones, with around 87% observed a single time. The top ten hold 4.2% of the sample.

A word on this clone: The antigen it binds to is not known. Base-call qualities are not available, and no considerably larger clone is one nucleotide away.

Interpreted using the paper, the time point label stands for: baseline before first vaccination. Explained via the paper, the treatment or condition label denotes: meningococcal conjugate vaccine given as trial control. The vaccinee samples were drawn from two UK trials, COV001 and COV002, one of which was a single-blind randomized controlled phase 2/3 trial testing AZD1222 (ChAdOx1 nCoV-19) in healthy adults. For TCRbeta chain sequencing, PBMC samples were collected from trial participants at day 0 and at day 28 after the second dose. The clonotype originates from an adult in good health. The sequences come from peripheral blood, collected on day 0 of MenACWY control vaccination.

CDR3 reads: CASSSGTSADTQYF. At the DNA level, the sequence is TGTGCCAGCAGCTCTGGGACTAGCGCAGATACGCAGTATTTT. Recombination linked TRBV11-1 to TRBJ2-3; 10 junctional bases match TRBD2. From its cysteine to its phenylalanine, the CDR3 spans 14 amino acids. This entry keeps only the CDR3 DNA: 42 bases, framed from base 1. From V the trimming removes 4 bases and from J it removes 4 bases, while the gene matches leave 2 bases of the junction unaccounted for. Sequences SGHAT (CDR1) and FQDESV (CDR2) are obtained from the germline V gene (reference sequence).